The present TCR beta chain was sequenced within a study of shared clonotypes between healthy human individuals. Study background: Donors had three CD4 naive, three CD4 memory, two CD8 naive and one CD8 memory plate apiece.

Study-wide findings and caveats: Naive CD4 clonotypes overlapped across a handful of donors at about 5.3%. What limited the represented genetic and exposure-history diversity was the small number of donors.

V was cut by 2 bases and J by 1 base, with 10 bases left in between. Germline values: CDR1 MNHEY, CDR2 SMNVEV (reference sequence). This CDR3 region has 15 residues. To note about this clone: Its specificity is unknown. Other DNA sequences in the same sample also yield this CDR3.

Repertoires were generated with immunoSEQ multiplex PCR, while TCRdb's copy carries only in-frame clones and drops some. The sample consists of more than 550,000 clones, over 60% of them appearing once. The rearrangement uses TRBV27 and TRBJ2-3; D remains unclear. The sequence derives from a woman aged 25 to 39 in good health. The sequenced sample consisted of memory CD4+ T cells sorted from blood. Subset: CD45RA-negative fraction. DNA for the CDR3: TGTGCCAGCAGTTTAAGTAGGGCAGGCACAGATACGCAGTATTTT. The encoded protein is CASSLSRAGTDTQYF.